Each of the 25 T cell receptor beta chains below was sequenced from the same sample in a study of control samples from healthy donors and cancer patients. Measured with immunoSEQ multiplex PCR; TCRdb has only the in-frame clones, and not every one. Of about 96,000 clones listed, roughly 93% are singletons. The sample was blood. Source of these receptors: a man between 18 and 29 years old in good health.

The chain couples TRBV5-4 to TRBJ1-1; D ambiguous. Per the germline V gene, CDR1 is SGHNT and CDR2 is YYREEE (reference sequence). V shed 2 bases and J shed 1 base, with 3 bases lying between them. The CDR3 contains 12 residues. This CDR3 reads CASSFENTEAFF. For the CDR3, the DNA is TGTGCCAGCAGCTTTGAGAACACTGAAGCTTTCTTT.

This clone appeared a single time. The rearrangement uses TRBV27 and TRBJ2-5; 8 positions agree with TRBD1. The CDR3 sequence is 15 residues long. Germline trimming cut 5 bases from V and 7 bases from J; bases unmatched to any gene: 12. CDR1 and CDR2 from the germline V gene are MNHEY and SMNVEV (reference sequence). CDR3 loop: CASSLRQGPGGTQYF. In DNA, the CDR3 is TGTGCCAGCAGTCTTAGACAGGGGCCCGGAGGGACCCAGTACTTC.

The CDR3 coding sequence is TGTGCCAGCAGCGCCCACACTAGCGGTAACAATGAGCAGTTCTTC. Translated: CASSAHTSGNNEQFF. This rearrangement joins TRBV9 to TRBJ2-1; 8 bases are a match to TRBD2. Unmatched junction bases numbered 7, after V lost 3 bases and J lost 5 bases. The CDR3 extends over 15 amino acids. Germline V gene data show CDR1 as SGDLS and CDR2 as YYNGEE.

CDR3 region: CASSLFTGDNEQFF. The CDR3 bases are TGTGCCAGCAGCCTATTTACCGGGGACAATGAGCAGTTCTTC. The chain joins TRBV7-8 to TRBJ2-1; D might be TRBD2 (5 bases). Trimming shortened V by 5 bases and J by 5 bases, and 13 bases separated the two germline ends. The germline V gene has CDR1 SGHVS and CDR2 FQNEAQ. This CDR3 has 14 residues.

The V and J genes are TRBV4-1 and TRBJ2-1; 9 bases align to TRBD2. This CDR3 comprises 17 residues. Per germline, CDR1 MGHRA and CDR2 YSYEKL. The ends lost 8 bases at V and 10 bases at J; junction bases unmatched: 21. DNA for the CDR3: TGCGCCAGCCACTCCGCGGGGGGGAGGCCCCCGCTGGAGGAGCAGTTCTTC. Translated: CASHSAGGRPPLEEQFF.

V and J are TRBV7-9 and TRBJ1-4; D not certain. This CDR3 has 15 amino acids. Germline V gene data show CDR1 as SEHNR and CDR2 as FQNEAQ (reference sequence). Trimming cost V 5 bases and J 1 base, with 11 bases left between them. The CDR3 loop reads CASSPEGLTNEKLFF. DNA of the CDR3: TGTGCCAGCAGCCCCGAGGGTCTAACTAATGAAAAACTGTTTTTT.

The V and J genes are TRBV18 and TRBJ1-3; TRBD1 agrees at 8 bases. The J segment lost 4 bases and the V segment lost 1 base, leaving 9 bases of the junction unmatched. The CDR3 extends over 17 amino acids. Germline V lookup: CDR1 KGHSH, CDR2 LQKENI. The DNA for the CDR3 is TGTGCCAGCTCACCACTGGGTCCCCGGACAGGGGGAAACACCATATATTTT. This gives the protein CASSPLGPRTGGNTIYF.

The V gene is TRBV11-3, the J gene TRBJ2-5; the D gene is possibly TRBD2 (6 bases). V lost 8 bases, J lost 5 bases, and 15 bases lay in between. Germline-derived CDR1 and CDR2 are SGHNT and YENEEA. This CDR3 is built from 13 residues. Written as DNA, the CDR3 is TGTGCCAGCGCCCGTGGTGGGGGGGAGACCCAGTACTTC. Translated, it gives CASARGGGETQYF.

This chain connects TRBV15 to TRBJ2-7; 11 positions match TRBD2. Germline CDR1 is LNHNV and CDR2 is YYDKDF (reference sequence). The CDR3 runs 15 residues. After removal of 8 bases from V and 3 bases from J, the junction contained 9 bases not matched to a gene. The CDR3 sequence: CATCPSGGIGYEQYF. The CDR3 coding sequence is TGTGCCACCTGCCCTAGCGGGGGGATTGGCTACGAGCAGTACTTC.

This clone has more than one count but fewer than ten. The chain employs TRBV10-3 and TRBJ2-2; TRBD2 aligns across 14 bases. After removal of 8 bases from V and 1 base from J, the junction contained 3 bases not matched to a gene. CDR1 ENHRY and CDR2 SYGVKD come from the germline V gene. CDR3 size: 16 residues. CDR3 loop: CAISGTSGRNTGELFF. The CDR3 coding sequence is TGTGCCATCTCCGGGACTAGCGGGAGGAACACCGGGGAGCTGTTTTTT.

This chain uses TRBV12-3 or TRBV12-4 with TRBJ1-1; TRBD1 is a possible D gene (5 bases). Trimming cost V 5 bases and J 11 bases, with 15 bases left between them. The CDR3 sequence is 12 residues long. Here the CDR3 reads CASSPGTSGAFF. CDR3 DNA: TGTGCCAGCAGTCCGGGGACTTCGGGGGCTTTCTTT.

This chain uses TRBV7-8 with TRBJ2-3; 14 positions match TRBD2. The V gene's germline CDR1 is SGHVS and CDR2 FQNEAQ. The CDR3 spans 16 residues. The trim removed 5 bases at V and 6 bases at J, leaving 7 bases unmatched. CDR3 sequence: CASSVGTSGRVDTQYF. In nucleotides, the CDR3 is TGTGCCAGCAGCGTAGGGACTAGCGGGAGAGTGGATACGCAGTATTTT.

The chain has TRBV7-9 and TRBJ1-1; TRBD1 agrees at 8 bases. The CDR3 has 14 residues. Germline V gives CDR1 SEHNR, CDR2 FQNEAQ (reference sequence). Unmatched junction bases numbered 8, after V lost 5 bases and J lost 6 bases. CDR3 in amino acids: CASSPRTGWAEAFF. As DNA, the CDR3 is TGTGCCAGCAGCCCTAGGACAGGGTGGGCTGAAGCTTTCTTT.

V and J are TRBV11-2 and TRBJ1-2, with D hard to call. Germline V lookup: CDR1 SGHAT, CDR2 FQNNGV. Deletions cut 0 bases from V and 4 bases from J, with 12 bases between. The CDR3 contains 15 residues. CDR3 DNA sequence: TGTGCCAGCAGCTTAGATGCCGGGGTAATCTATGGCTACACCTTC. Residues: CASSLDAGVIYGYTF.

The chain uses TRBV19 and TRBJ2-4, with a weak D call TRBD2 (5 bases). Germline CDR1 is LNHDA and CDR2 is SQIVND (reference sequence). The V end was cut by 7 bases, the J end by 0 bases, with 13 bases between. This CDR3 has 15 amino acids. Here the CDR3 DNA reads TGTGCCAGTACCACAGCTAGCTTAGCCAAAAACATTCAGTACTTC. Protein: CASTTASLAKNIQYF. The variable domain in full, completed from reference TRBV19 and TRBJ2-4, reads DGGITQSPKYLFRKEGQNVTLSCEQNLNHDAMYWYRQDPGQGLRLIYYSQIVNDFQKGDIAEGYSVSREKKESFPLTVTSAQKNPTAFYLCASTTASLAKNIQYFGAGTRLSVL.

The rearrangement links TRBV5-1 to TRBJ1-1, with TRBD1 as a possible D gene (5 bases). There are 14 residues in the CDR3. Trimming took 4 bases from V and 4 from J, leaving 14 bases between them. Germline V lookup: CDR1 SGHRS, CDR2 YFSETQ. In DNA form, the CDR3 reads TGCGCCAGCAGCCTCAGGGAGGTTGGCACTGAAGCTTTCTTT. It specifies CASSLREVGTEAFF.

The rearrangement uses TRBV6-5 and TRBJ1-1; TRBD1 might be the D (5 bases). Between the trimmed V and J ends, which lost 5 bases and 1 base, there was a span of 11 bases. Germline V CDR1 and CDR2: MNHEY, SVGAGI. This CDR3 has 14 residues. The CDR3 region is CASSTRTGNTEAFF. In nucleotides, the CDR3 is TGTGCCAGCAGTACCCGTACAGGGAACACTGAAGCTTTCTTT.

The chain links TRBV29-1 to TRBJ1-2; possible D gene TRBD1, 6 bases. Germline CDR1 and CDR2: SQVTM and ANQGSEA. Trimming took off 4 bases at V and 4 bases at J, with 19 bases between the two ends. CDR3 length equals 15 residues. CDR3 loop: CSVAPRLAQGYGYTF. The DNA for the CDR3 is TGCAGCGTTGCCCCCCGCCTTGCACAGGGCTATGGCTACACCTTC.

This clone was counted only a few times. The V call is TRBV10-1, the J call TRBJ2-5; D is unclear. CDR1 and CDR2 from the germline V gene are WNHNN and SYGVQD (reference sequence). This CDR3 has 16 amino acids. Trimming shortened V by 4 bases and J by 5 bases, and 20 bases separated the two germline ends. This chain's CDR3 is CASSGSRSTPTETQYF. CDR3 nucleotides: TGCGCCAGCAGTGGGTCGAGGTCAACCCCGACGGAGACCCAGTACTTC.

V is TRBV3-1 (or the pseudogene TRBV3-2) and J is TRBJ1-6; maybe TRBD1 (6 bases). Trimming stripped 10 bases from V and 8 bases from J, with 24 bases between. CDR3 size: 16 residues. CDR1 is LGHDT, CDR2 YNNKEL, per germline (reference sequence). CDR3 sequence: CATQTDSGGLDSPLHF. CDR3 nucleotides: TGTGCCACCCAGACCGATTCGGGGGGCTTGGATTCACCCCTCCACTTT.

The CDR3: CASSLVTGGLATDTQYF. In DNA form, the CDR3 reads TGTGCCAGCAGCTTAGTTACAGGGGGCTTGGCCACAGATACGCAGTATTTT. V is TRBV7-8 and J is TRBJ2-3; TRBD1 matches at 9 bases. CDR1 SGHVS and CDR2 FQNEAQ come from the germline V gene. This CDR3 has 17 amino acids. V shed 1 base and J 2 bases; nucleotides not matched to a gene: 7.

The chain carries TRBV5-1 and TRBJ1-1; 11 nucleotides match TRBD1. The CDR3 length is 13 residues. The germline gives CDR1 SGHRS, CDR2 YFSETQ. V lost 5 bases, J lost 4 bases, and 1 base stayed unmatched. The CDR3 spells CASRGQGGTEAFF. In nucleotides, the CDR3 is TGCGCCAGCAGGGGACAGGGGGGCACTGAAGCTTTCTTT.

The rearrangement joins TRBV11-2 to TRBJ1-2; D remains ambiguous. The CDR3 loop spans 12 amino acids. Per the germline V gene, CDR1 is SGHAT and CDR2 is FQNNGV. The ends were cut back, 2 bases at V and 8 bases at J, with 9 bases in the middle. The DNA of the CDR3 is TGTGCCAGCAGCTTAACCCTTGAGGGCTACACCTTC. It codes for CASSLTLEGYTF.

The chain is built from TRBV6-6 and TRBJ1-1; a possible D gene is TRBD1 (6 bases). The CDR3 is made up of 11 amino acids. Germline lookup yields CDR1 MNHNY and CDR2 SVGAGI (reference sequence). V was shortened by 6 bases and J by 8 bases, with 10 bases between the two germline ends. CDR3 bases: TGTGCCAGCAGAGGACAGATAGAAGCTTTCTTT. It yields the protein CASRGQIEAFF.

The chain links TRBV5-1 to TRBJ2-2; D not resolved. The V end was cut by 0 bases, the J end by 1 base, with 10 bases between. The CDR3 totals 16 residues. CDR1 and CDR2 from the germline V gene are SGHRS and YFSETQ. CDR3 loop: CASSLAGGRNTGELFF. CDR3 coding DNA: TGCGCCAGCAGCTTGGCCGGTGGAAGGAACACCGGGGAGCTGTTTTTT.